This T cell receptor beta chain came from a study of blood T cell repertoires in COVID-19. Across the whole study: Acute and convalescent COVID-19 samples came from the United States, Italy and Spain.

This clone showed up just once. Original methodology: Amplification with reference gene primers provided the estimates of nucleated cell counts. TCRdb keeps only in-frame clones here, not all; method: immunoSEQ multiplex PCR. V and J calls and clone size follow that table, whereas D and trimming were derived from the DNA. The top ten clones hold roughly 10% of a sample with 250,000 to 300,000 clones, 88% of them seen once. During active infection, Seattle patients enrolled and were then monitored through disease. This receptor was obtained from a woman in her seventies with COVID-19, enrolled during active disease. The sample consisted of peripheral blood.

The CDR3 spells CSVATGPRGYTF. The CDR3 DNA reads as TGCAGCGTGGCTACAGGGCCTAGAGGCTACACCTTC. The J gene is TRBJ1-2, the V gene TRBV29-1; the D gene is possibly TRBD1 (6 bases). The V end lost 6 bases, the J end lost 8 bases, and 16 bases lay between the germline ends. Germline-derived CDR1 and CDR2 are SQVTM and ANQGSEA. The CDR3 is made up of 12 amino acids. The full variable domain, completed using reference TRBV29-1 and TRBJ1-2, is SAVISQKPSRDICQRGTSLTIQCQVDSQVTMMFWYRQQPGQSLTLIATANQGSEATYESGFVIDKFPISRPNLTFSTLTVSNMSPEDSSIYLCSVATGPRGYTFGSGTRLTVV.